A single sample gave rise to the 21 T cell receptor beta chains below, sequenced in a study of PD-1 blockade in classical Hodgkin lymphoma. Time point specified: newly diagnosed, previously untreated cHL patient sample. Data came from immunoSEQ multiplex PCR; TCRdb stores just in-frame clones and leaves some out. The data show roughly 70,000 clones, with nearly 95% seen just once and roughly 2.7% held by the top ten. Sequences were obtained from peripheral blood mononuclear cells (PBMCs). All receptors derive from a human donor with classical Hodgkin lymphoma.

V usage is TRBV27 and J usage is TRBJ2-5, with 7 positions matching TRBD2. The germline gives CDR1 MNHEY, CDR2 SMNVEV (reference sequence). The V segment lost 2 bases and the J segment 4 bases; nucleotides outside the gene matches: 7. The CDR3 runs 15 residues. The CDR3 coding sequence is TGTGCCAGCAGTTTACGGGGGGAAAAGGGAGAGACCCAGTACTTC. Its translation is CASSLRGEKGETQYF.

This clone was detected a few times. One end of the junction varies from germline; a read error may be responsible. Here the CDR3 DNA reads TGTGCCAGCAGCCTCGAGGCCTCCAGGGGGCCCTACTTC. This gives the protein CASSLEASRGPYF. The chain joins TRBV2 to TRBJ1-2; TRBD1 aligns across 8 bases. Per germline, CDR1 SNHLY and CDR2 FYNNEI. The CDR3 length is 13 residues. Full variable domain (rest looked up from reference TRBV2 and TRBJ1-2): EPEVTQTPSHQVTQMGQEVILRCVPISNHLYFYWYRQILGQKVEFLVSFYNNEISEKSEIFDDQFSVERPDGSNFTLKIRSTKLEDSAMYFCASSLEASRGPYFGSGTRLTVV.

This sequence joins TRBV5-4 and TRBJ2-1, with 8 bases that match TRBD2. The CDR3 contains 17 residues. V was clipped by 4 bases and J by 3 bases; unmatched bases: 12. Germline CDR1 is SGHNT and CDR2 is YYREEE (reference sequence). The CDR3 region is CASSPGSSGGLYNEQFF. CDR3 DNA: TGTGCCAGCAGCCCAGGGTCGAGCGGGGGACTCTACAATGAGCAGTTCTTC.

This chain connects TRBV18 to TRBJ2-7; perhaps TRBD1 as D (6 bases). This CDR3 is built from 15 residues. CDR1 is KGHSH and CDR2 is LQKENI in the germline V gene. Between the trimmed V and J ends, which lost 3 bases and 0 bases, there was a span of 12 bases. The CDR3 reads CASSPSGTSSYEQYF. CDR3 in DNA: TGTGCCAGCTCACCGTCCGGGACAAGCTCCTACGAGCAGTACTTC.

This clone was found once. The chain combines TRBV18 with TRBJ1-1; D gene unclear. CDR3 length equals 14 residues. Germline lookup yields CDR1 KGHSH and CDR2 LQKENI. Trimming removed 3 bases at V and 0 bases at J, with 8 bases between. The CDR3 nucleotides read TGTGCCAGCTCACCTAGGGCCCTGAACACTGAAGCTTTCTTT. Protein product: CASSPRALNTEAFF.

The chain carries TRBV18 and TRBJ1-4; D remains ambiguous. The germline gives CDR1 KGHSH, CDR2 LQKENI. With 1 base removed from V and 9 bases from J, the gap between germline ends came to 6 bases. The CDR3 loop spans 12 amino acids. The CDR3 DNA follows: TGTGCCAGCTCACCACGAGGGCAAAAACTGTTTTTT. This gives the protein CASSPRGQKLFF.

The chain recombines TRBV19 with TRBJ1-5; the D gene is possibly TRBD1 (5 bases). The germline V gene encodes CDR1 LNHDA and CDR2 SQIVND (reference sequence). This CDR3 has 14 residues. Trimming cost V 5 bases and J 3 bases, with 11 bases left between them. The CDR3: CASSDAGPNQPQHF. DNA of the CDR3: TGTGCCAGTAGTGATGCAGGGCCCAATCAGCCCCAGCATTTT.

V is TRBV6-5 and J is TRBJ1-2; no clear D. Trimming shortened V by 6 bases and J by 1 base, and 9 bases separated the two germline ends. Germline V gene lookup returns CDR1 MNHEY and CDR2 SVGAGI. CDR3 length equals 13 residues. The chain's CDR3 is CASRLYSNYGYTF. CDR3 nucleotide sequence: TGTGCCAGCAGACTATACAGTAACTATGGCTACACCTTC.

This chain uses TRBV27 with TRBJ2-7; possibly TRBD1 for D (6 bases). Germline V gene lookup returns CDR1 MNHEY and CDR2 SMNVEV (reference sequence). V was clipped by 7 bases and J by 2 bases, with 15 bases between them. The CDR3 loop spans 14 amino acids. DNA for the CDR3: TGTGCCAGCAACCCCGGACAGCCCCCCTACGAGCAGTACTTC. Its protein product is CASNPGQPPYEQYF.

The rearrangement joins TRBV5-1 to TRBJ1-1; D gene unclear. Germline CDR1 SGHRS, CDR2 YFSETQ. The CDR3 is 13 amino acids. The V end was cut by 0 bases, the J end by 4 bases, with 7 bases between. The CDR3 DNA reads TGCGCCAGCAGCTTGGATGTAGCCACTGAAGCTTTCTTT. Translation gives CASSLDVATEAFF.

This rearrangement joins TRBV6-6 to TRBJ1-4; 9 bases are shared with TRBD1. The ends lost 6 bases at V and 2 bases at J; junction bases unmatched: 7. This CDR3 comprises 16 residues. Germline V gene data show CDR1 as MNHNY and CDR2 as SVGAGI (reference sequence). The CDR3 nucleotides are TGTGCCAGCAGACGCGGACAGGGGAATACTAATGAAAAACTGTTTTTT. Protein sequence: CASRRGQGNTNEKLFF.

This chain joins TRBV19 and TRBJ1-1; maybe TRBD1 (6 bases). The CDR3 sequence is 14 residues long. Germline V gene sequence: CDR1 LNHDA, CDR2 SQIVND (reference sequence). Trimming took off 8 bases at V and 1 base at J, with 14 bases between the two ends. In DNA, the CDR3 is TGTGCCAGTTCCCCGGGACACCCGAACACTGAAGCTTTCTTT. Its translation: CASSPGHPNTEAFF.

The chain joins TRBV4-3 to TRBJ1-4; a possible D gene is TRBD1 (6 bases). The ends were cut back, 0 bases at V and 7 bases at J, with 18 bases in the middle. Germline-derived CDR1 and CDR2 are LGHNA and YSLEER. The CDR3 sequence is 17 residues long. DNA for the CDR3: TGCGCCAGCAGCCAAGAGGAGCGAGGCAGGGGAGCTGAAAAACTGTTTTTT. Protein: CASSQEERGRGAEKLFF.

The J gene is TRBJ2-3, the V gene TRBV5-5; no definite D call. The CDR3 spans 15 residues. V lost 2 bases to trimming and J lost 6 bases, with 16 bases between them. Germline V lookup: CDR1 SGHKS, CDR2 YYEKEE (reference sequence). The CDR3 coding sequence is TGTGCCAGCAGCTTCCGTTTATCGGGTTGGGATACGCAGTATTTT. This sequence encodes CASSFRLSGWDTQYF.

On this clone: The CDR3 end shows no conserved phenylalanine or tryptophan, and so a read error is likely. J is TRBJ1-2 and V is TRBV9, with TRBD1 identical over 9 bases. The CDR3 sequence is 15 residues long. The V gene end was trimmed by 4 bases and the J gene end by 2 bases; junction bases not matched to a gene: 6. Germline lookup yields CDR1 SGDLS and CDR2 YYNGEE. Written as DNA, the CDR3 is TGTGCCAGCAGCCCCCGGGACAGGGAAAACTATGGCTACACCCTC. It is translated as CASSPRDRENYGYTL.

Notes on this clone: Germline and junction disagree at one end, which may indicate a read error. The rearrangement uses TRBV7-8 and TRBJ2-7, with a tentative D call TRBD2 (6 bases). Germline CDR1 SGHVS, CDR2 FQNEAQ. CDR3 length equals 15 residues. The CDR3 DNA is TGTACCAGCAGCGCCTCGACTAGTTTCGCCTACGAGCAGTACTTC. Encoded protein: CTSSASTSFAYEQYF.

Worth noting for this clone: The junction and the germline gene differ at one end; a read error may be behind it. The V and J genes are TRBV5-1 and TRBJ2-7; D gene ambiguous. This CDR3 is built from 14 residues. Per the germline V gene, CDR1 is SGHRS and CDR2 is YFSETQ. For the CDR3, the DNA is TGCGCCAGCAGCTTGAGGGCCAACTCCAACGAGCAGTACTTC. It specifies CASSLRANSNEQYF.

The V call is TRBV27, the J call TRBJ2-5; the D is unclear. Trimming removed 6 bases from V and 0 bases from J, with 2 bases in between. This CDR3 contains 11 residues. Germline CDR1 MNHEY, CDR2 SMNVEV (reference sequence). CDR3 DNA sequence: TGTGCCAGCAGGCACCAAGAGACCCAGTACTTC. It translates to CASRHQETQYF.

The chain is built from TRBV5-5 and TRBJ1-5; 8 nucleotides align to TRBD1. CDR1 SGHKS and CDR2 YYEKEE come from the germline V gene (reference sequence). V lost 0 bases and J lost 0; bases outside the gene matches: 5. This CDR3 has 17 residues. CDR3 amino acids: CASSLAGGADSNQPQHF. The CDR3 DNA is TGTGCCAGCAGCTTGGCAGGGGGCGCCGATAGCAATCAGCCCCAGCATTTT.

The CDR3 DNA reads TGTGCCAGCAGTTACGCTAAGGGGCCCGCCGAGCAGTACTTC. Translation: CASSYAKGPAEQYF. The chain couples TRBV6-5 to TRBJ2-7, with a tentative D call TRBD1 (5 bases). CDR3 size: 14 residues. V lost 2 bases and J 6 bases, leaving 14 bases between the germline ends. In germline, CDR1 is MNHEY, CDR2 SVGAGI.

The chain links TRBV4-3 to TRBJ2-1; D might be TRBD1 or TRBD2, each matching 6 bases. Germline CDR1 LGHNA, CDR2 YSLEER. V gave up 4 bases and J gave up 4 bases, with 14 bases separating them. The CDR3 loop spans 15 amino acids. Written as DNA, the CDR3 is TGCGCCAGCAGCCCGGGTCCGGGGGCGTACAATGAGCAGTTCTTC. Its translation is CASSPGPGAYNEQFF.